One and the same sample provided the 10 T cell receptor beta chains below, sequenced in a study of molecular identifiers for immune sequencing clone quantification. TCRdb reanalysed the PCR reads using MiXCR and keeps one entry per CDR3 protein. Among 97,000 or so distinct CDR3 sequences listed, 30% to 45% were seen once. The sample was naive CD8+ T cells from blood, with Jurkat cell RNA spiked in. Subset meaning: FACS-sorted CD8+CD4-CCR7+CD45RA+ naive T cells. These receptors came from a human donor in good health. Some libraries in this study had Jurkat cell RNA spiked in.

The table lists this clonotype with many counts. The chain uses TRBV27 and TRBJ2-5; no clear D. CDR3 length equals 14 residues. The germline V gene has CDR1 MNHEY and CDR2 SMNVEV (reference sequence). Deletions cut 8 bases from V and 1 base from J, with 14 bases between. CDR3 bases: TGTGCCAGCCGCCCGATACGCACCCAAGAGACCCAGTACTTC. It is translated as CASRPIRTQETQYF.

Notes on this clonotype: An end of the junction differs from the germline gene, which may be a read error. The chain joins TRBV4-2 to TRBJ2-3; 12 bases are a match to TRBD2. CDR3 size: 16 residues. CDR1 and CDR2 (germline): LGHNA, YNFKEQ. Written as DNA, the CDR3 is TGTGCCTGCAGCCAGACTAGCGGGAGTGCCACAGATACGCAGTATTTT. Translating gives CACSQTSGSATDTQYF.

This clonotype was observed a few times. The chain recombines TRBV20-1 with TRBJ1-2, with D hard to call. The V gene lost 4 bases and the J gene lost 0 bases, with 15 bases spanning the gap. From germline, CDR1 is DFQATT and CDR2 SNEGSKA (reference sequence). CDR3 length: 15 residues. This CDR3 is CSAISPDGSNYGYTF. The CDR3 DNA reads TGCAGTGCTATAAGCCCGGACGGATCTAACTATGGCTACACCTTC.

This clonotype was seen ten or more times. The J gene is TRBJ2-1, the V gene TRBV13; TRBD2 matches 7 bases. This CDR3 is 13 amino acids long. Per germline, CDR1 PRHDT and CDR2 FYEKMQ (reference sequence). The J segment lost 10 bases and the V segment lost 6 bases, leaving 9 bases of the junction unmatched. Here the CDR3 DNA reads TGTGCCAGCAGAGCCGGGGGGTTCGGAGAGCAGTTCTTC. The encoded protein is CASRAGGFGEQFF.

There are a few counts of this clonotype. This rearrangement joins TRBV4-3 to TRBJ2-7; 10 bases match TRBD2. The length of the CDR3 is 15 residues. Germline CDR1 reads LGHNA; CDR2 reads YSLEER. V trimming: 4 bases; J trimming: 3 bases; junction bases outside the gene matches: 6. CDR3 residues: CASSRYLAGDYEQYF. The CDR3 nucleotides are TGCGCCAGCAGCCGCTACCTAGCGGGAGACTACGAGCAGTACTTC.

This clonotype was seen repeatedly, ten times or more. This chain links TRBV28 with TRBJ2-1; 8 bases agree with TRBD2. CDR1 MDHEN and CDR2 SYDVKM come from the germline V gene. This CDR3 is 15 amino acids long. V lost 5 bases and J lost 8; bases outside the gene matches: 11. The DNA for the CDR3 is TGTGCCAGCAGTCCGGGACTAGGCCCGAGATATGAGCAGTTCTTC. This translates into CASSPGLGPRYEQFF. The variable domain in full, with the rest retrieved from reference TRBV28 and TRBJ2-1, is DVKVTQSSRYLVKRTGEKVFLECVQDMDHENMFWYRQDPGLGLRLIYFSYDVKMKEKGDIPEGYSVSREKKERFSLILESASTNQTSMYLCASSPGLGPRYEQFFGPGTRLTVL.

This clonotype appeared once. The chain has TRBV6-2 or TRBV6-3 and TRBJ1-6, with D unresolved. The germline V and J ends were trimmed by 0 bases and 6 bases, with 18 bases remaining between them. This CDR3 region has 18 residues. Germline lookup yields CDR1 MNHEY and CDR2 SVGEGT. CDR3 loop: CASSYSSARSFCNSPLHF. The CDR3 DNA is TGTGCCAGCAGTTACTCGTCTGCAAGGAGCTTCTGTAATTCACCCCTCCACTTT.

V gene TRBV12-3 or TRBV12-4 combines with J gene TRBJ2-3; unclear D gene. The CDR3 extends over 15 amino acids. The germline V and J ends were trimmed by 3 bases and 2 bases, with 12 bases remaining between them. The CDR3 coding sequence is TGTGCCAGCAGTTTTGCCCCCGCGGCCACAGATACGCAGTATTTT. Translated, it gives CASSFAPAATDTQYF.

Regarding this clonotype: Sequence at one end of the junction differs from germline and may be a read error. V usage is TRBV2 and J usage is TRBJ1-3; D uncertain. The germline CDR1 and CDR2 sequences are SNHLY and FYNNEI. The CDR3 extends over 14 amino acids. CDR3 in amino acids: CASRFGPSGNTIYF. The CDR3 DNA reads TGTGCCAGCAGGTTCGGGCCCTCTGGAAACACCATATACTTT.

The CDR3 nucleotides read TGTGCCAGCAGCGAGGGACTAGCGGGAGGCACCTACGAGCAGTACTTC. It codes for CASSEGLAGGTYEQYF. V gene TRBV7-9 combines with J gene TRBJ2-7; the match to TRBD2 covers 15 bases. The CDR3 contains 16 residues. V trimming: 5 bases; J trimming: 2 bases; junction bases outside the gene matches: 4. CDR1 is SEHNR, CDR2 FQNEAQ, per germline (reference sequence).